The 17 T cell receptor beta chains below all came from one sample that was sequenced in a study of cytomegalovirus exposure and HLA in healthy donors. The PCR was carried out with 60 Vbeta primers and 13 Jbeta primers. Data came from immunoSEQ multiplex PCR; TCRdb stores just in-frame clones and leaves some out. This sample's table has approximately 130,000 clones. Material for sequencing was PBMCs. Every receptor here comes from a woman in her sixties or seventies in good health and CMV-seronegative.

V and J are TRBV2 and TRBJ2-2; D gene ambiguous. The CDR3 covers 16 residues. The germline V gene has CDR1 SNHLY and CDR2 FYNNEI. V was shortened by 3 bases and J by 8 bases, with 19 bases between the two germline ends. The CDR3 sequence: CASSETVLPRVGELFF. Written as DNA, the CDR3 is TGTGCCAGCAGTGAGACTGTTCTCCCAAGAGTAGGGGAGCTGTTTTTT. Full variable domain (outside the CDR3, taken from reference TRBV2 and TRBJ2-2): EPEVTQTPSHQVTQMGQEVILRCVPISNHLYFYWYRQILGQKVEFLVSFYNNEISEKSEIFDDQFSVERPDGSNFTLKIRSTKLEDSAMYFCASSETVLPRVGELFFGEGSRLTVL.

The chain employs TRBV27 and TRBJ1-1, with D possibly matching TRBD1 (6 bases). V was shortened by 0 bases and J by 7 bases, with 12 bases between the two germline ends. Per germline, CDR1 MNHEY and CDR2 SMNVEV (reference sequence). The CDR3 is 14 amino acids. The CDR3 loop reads CASSLSSGAIEAFF. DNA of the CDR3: TGTGCCAGCAGTTTATCATCAGGGGCAATTGAAGCTTTCTTT.

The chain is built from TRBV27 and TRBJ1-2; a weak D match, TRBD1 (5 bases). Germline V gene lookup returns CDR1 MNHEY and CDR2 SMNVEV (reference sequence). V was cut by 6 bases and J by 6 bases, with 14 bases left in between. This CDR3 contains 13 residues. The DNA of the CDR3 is TGTGCCAGCAGACTCATGGGGGGGAATGGCTACACCTTC. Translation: CASRLMGGNGYTF.

The CDR3 nucleotides read TGTGCCAGCAGCGTAGATCCACGGACAGGGGGTTCACCCCTCCACTTT. This gives the protein CASSVDPRTGGSPLHF. This chain links TRBV9 with TRBJ1-6; 10 bases are a match to TRBD1. Germline assignment: CDR1 SGDLS and CDR2 YYNGEE. The CDR3 has 16 residues. After removal of 0 bases from V and 9 bases from J, the junction contained 6 bases not matched to a gene.

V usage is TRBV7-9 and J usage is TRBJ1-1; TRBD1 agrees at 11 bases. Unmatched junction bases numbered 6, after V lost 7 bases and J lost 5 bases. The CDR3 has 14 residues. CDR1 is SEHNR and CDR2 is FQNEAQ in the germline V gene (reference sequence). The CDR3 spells CASKGQGARTEAFF. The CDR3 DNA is TGTGCCAGCAAAGGACAGGGGGCGCGGACTGAAGCTTTCTTT.

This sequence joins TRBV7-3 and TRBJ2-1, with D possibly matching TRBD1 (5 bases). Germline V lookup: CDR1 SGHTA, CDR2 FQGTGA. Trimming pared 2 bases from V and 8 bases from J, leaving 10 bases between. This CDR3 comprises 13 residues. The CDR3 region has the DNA TGTGCCAGCAGCTTACGCCAGGGCCATGAGCAGTTCTTC. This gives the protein CASSLRQGHEQFF.

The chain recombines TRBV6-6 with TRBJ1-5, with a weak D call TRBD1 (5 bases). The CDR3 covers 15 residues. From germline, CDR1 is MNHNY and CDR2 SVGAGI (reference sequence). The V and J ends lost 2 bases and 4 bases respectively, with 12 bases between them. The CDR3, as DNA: TGTGCCAGCAGTTACGGCAGGGTGGGTAATCAGCCCCAGCATTTT. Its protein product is CASSYGRVGNQPQHF.

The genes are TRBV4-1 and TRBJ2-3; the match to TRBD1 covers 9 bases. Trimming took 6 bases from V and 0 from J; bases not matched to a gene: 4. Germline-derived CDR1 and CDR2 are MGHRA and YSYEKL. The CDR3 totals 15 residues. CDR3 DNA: TGCGCCAGCAGACGGACAGGGGTTAGCACAGATACGCAGTATTTT. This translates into CASRRTGVSTDTQYF.

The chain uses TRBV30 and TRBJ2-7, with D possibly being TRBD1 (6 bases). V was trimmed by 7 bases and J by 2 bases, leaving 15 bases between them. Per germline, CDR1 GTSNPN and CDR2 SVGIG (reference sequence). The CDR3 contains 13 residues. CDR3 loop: CASPGQSTYEQYF. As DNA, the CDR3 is TGTGCCTCTCCCGGACAGTCTACCTACGAGCAGTACTTC. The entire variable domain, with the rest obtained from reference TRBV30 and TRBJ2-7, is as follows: SQTIHQWPATLVQPVGSPLSLECTVEGTSNPNLYWYRQAAGRGLQLLFYSVGIGQISSEVPQNLSASRPQDRQFILSSKKLLLSDSGFYLCASPGQSTYEQYFGPGTRLTVT.

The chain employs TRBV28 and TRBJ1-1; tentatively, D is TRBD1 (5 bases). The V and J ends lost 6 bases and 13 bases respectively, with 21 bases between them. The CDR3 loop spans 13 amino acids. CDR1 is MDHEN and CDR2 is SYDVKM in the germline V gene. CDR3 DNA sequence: TGTGCCAGCAGACCTGGAGGGGCTGAAGTGGTTTTCTTT. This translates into CASRPGGAEVVFF.

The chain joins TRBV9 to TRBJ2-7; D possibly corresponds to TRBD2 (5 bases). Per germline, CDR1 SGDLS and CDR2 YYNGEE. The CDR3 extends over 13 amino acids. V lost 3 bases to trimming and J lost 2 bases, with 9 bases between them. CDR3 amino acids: CASSAGMTYEQYF. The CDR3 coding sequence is TGTGCCAGCAGCGCCGGGATGACCTACGAGCAGTACTTC.

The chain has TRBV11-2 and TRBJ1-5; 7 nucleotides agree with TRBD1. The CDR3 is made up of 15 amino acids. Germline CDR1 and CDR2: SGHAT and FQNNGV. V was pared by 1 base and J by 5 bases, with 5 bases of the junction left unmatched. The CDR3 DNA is TGTGCCAGCAGCTTAGGAACAGGGGAACATCAGCCCCAGCATTTT. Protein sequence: CASSLGTGEHQPQHF.

Here the CDR3 DNA reads TGTGCCTGGTTGGGGGCGCGTGGGGAGCTGTTTTTT. Translating gives CAWLGARGELFF. The rearrangement links TRBV30 to TRBJ2-2; possibly TRBD1 for D (6 bases). Germline V gives CDR1 GTSNPN, CDR2 SVGIG (reference sequence). The CDR3 is 12 residues long. Trimming stripped 5 bases from V and 8 bases from J, with 12 bases between.

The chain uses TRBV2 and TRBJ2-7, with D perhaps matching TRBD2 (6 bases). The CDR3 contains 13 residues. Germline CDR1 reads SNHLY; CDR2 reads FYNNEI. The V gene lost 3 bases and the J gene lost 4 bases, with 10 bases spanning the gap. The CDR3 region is CASSDAGSYEQYF. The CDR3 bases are TGTGCCAGCAGTGACGCGGGGTCATACGAGCAGTACTTC.

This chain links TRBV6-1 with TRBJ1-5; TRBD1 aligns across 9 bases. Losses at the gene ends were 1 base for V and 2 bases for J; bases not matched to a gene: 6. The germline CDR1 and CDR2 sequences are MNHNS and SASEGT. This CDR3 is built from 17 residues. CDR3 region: CASSEVLQGAGNQPQHF. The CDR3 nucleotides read TGTGCCAGCAGTGAAGTTCTACAGGGGGCGGGCAATCAGCCCCAGCATTTT.

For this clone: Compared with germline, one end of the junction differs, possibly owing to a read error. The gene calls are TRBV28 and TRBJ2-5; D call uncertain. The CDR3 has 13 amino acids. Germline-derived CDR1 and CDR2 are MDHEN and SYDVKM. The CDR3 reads CASGLTERQTQYF. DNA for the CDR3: TGTGCCAGCGGTTTGACCGAGCGCCAGACCCAGTACTTC.

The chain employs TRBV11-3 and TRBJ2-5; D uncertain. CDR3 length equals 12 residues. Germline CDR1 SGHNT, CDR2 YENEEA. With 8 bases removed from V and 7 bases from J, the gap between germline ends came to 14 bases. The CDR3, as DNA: TGTGCCAGCTCCACCCCGGGTGGGACCCAGTACTTC. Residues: CASSTPGGTQYF. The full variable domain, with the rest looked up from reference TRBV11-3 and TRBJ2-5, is EAGVVQSPRYKIIEKKQPVAFWCNPISGHNTLYWYLQNLGQGPELLIRYENEEAVDDSQLPKDRFSAERLKGVDSTLKIQPAELGDSAVYLCASSTPGGTQYFGPGTRLLVL.